The 16 T cell receptor beta chains presented below share a single source sample, sequenced in a study of shared clonotypes between healthy human individuals. Generated by immunoSEQ multiplex PCR, the TCRdb table keeps only in-frame clones and is missing some. The repertoire has more than 2 million clones, about 94% of them found once; the top ten carry 0.1% to 0.15%. Material for sequencing was naive CD4+ T cells sorted from blood. The subset denotes: CD45RA+ positively selected. The receptor set was obtained from a man younger than 35 in good health.

The table lists this clone with a few counts. The chain carries TRBV5-4 and TRBJ1-1, with D possibly matching TRBD1 (6 bases). CDR1 SGHNT and CDR2 YYREEE come from the germline V gene (reference sequence). Trimming shortened V by 5 bases and J by 0 bases, and 14 bases separated the two germline ends. This CDR3 is built from 15 residues. The CDR3 region is CASRPGQNMNTEAFF. The CDR3 DNA reads TGTGCCAGCAGACCGGGACAAAATATGAACACTGAAGCTTTCTTT.

This rearrangement joins TRBV5-4 to TRBJ1-1, with a weak D call TRBD1 (5 bases). This CDR3 is 15 amino acids long. V was shortened by 5 bases and J by 4 bases, with 18 bases between the two germline ends. Germline V CDR1 and CDR2: SGHNT, YYREEE (reference sequence). The CDR3 sequence is CASSSSIRVGTEAFF. The CDR3 DNA reads as TGTGCCAGCAGTTCCAGTATCAGGGTTGGCACTGAAGCTTTCTTT.

This chain links TRBV9 with TRBJ2-1; possible D gene TRBD2, 6 bases. Trimming stripped 6 bases from V and 8 bases from J, with 9 bases between. The CDR3 has 11 residues. The germline V gene has CDR1 SGDLS and CDR2 YYNGEE. The CDR3 here is CASKGGYEQFF. CDR3 DNA: TGTGCCAGCAAGGGAGGCTATGAGCAGTTCTTC.

The chain has TRBV28 and TRBJ1-5, with TRBD1 matching 8 bases. CDR3 size: 15 residues. V shed 6 bases, J shed 3 bases, and the junction held 7 bases outside the gene matches. Germline V gene data show CDR1 as MDHEN and CDR2 as SYDVKM. The CDR3 loop reads CASRGSGGLNQPQHF. The CDR3 DNA reads as TGTGCCAGCAGGGGGTCAGGGGGCCTCAATCAGCCCCAGCATTTT.

CDR3 nucleotide sequence: TGTGCCAGCAGCTTAAGAGGGGACGTCCCGGAGACCCAGTACTTC. It translates to CASSLRGDVPETQYF. This chain links TRBV7-2 with TRBJ2-5; possibly TRBD1 or TRBD2 for D (5 bases each). The CDR3 is 15 amino acids. CDR1 is SGHTA, CDR2 FQGNSA, per germline. V lost 2 bases and J 5 bases, leaving 15 bases between the germline ends.

As for this clone: This sample includes further DNA sequences coding for the same CDR3. The V call is TRBV6-5, the J call TRBJ1-5; 10 bases are shared with TRBD1. CDR1 and CDR2 (germline): MNHEY, SVGAGI. This CDR3 is 14 amino acids long. The trim removed 5 bases at V and 6 bases at J, leaving 4 bases unmatched. The CDR3 DNA follows: TGTGCCAGCAGTGGGGACAGGGGAGGTCAGCCCCAGCATTTT. Amino acid sequence: CASSGDRGGQPQHF.

The chain has TRBV19 and TRBJ2-5; D remains unclear. Trimming removed 8 bases at V and 1 base at J, with 11 bases between. The germline CDR1 and CDR2 sequences are LNHDA and SQIVND (reference sequence). The CDR3 extends over 13 amino acids. Here the CDR3 reads CASGAHLQETQYF. The CDR3 DNA follows: TGTGCCAGTGGTGCTCACCTCCAAGAGACCCAGTACTTC. Drawing the rest from reference TRBV19 and TRBJ2-5, the complete variable domain is DGGITQSPKYLFRKEGQNVTLSCEQNLNHDAMYWYRQDPGQGLRLIYYSQIVNDFQKGDIAEGYSVSREKKESFPLTVTSAQKNPTAFYLCASGAHLQETQYFGPGTRLLVL.

The CDR3 sequence: CASSRLGEGYEQYF. The CDR3 bases are TGCGCCAGCTCCCGGTTGGGGGAAGGCTACGAGCAGTACTTC. V is TRBV5-1 and J is TRBJ2-7, with D possibly called TRBD1 or TRBD2 (5 bases each). The CDR3 loop spans 14 amino acids. Trimming stripped 7 bases from V and 3 bases from J, with 17 bases between. The V gene's germline CDR1 is SGHRS and CDR2 YFSETQ.

CDR3 DNA sequence: TGCAGCGTTGTCGGACCGGGACGGAACACCGGGGAGCTGTTTTTT. Its translation is CSVVGPGRNTGELFF. This chain connects TRBV29-1 to TRBJ2-2; perhaps D is TRBD1 or TRBD2 (5 bases each). The V end was cut by 4 bases, the J end by 1 base, with 13 bases between. Germline V gene data show CDR1 as SQVTM and CDR2 as ANQGSEA. The CDR3 length is 15 residues.

This clone was observed a single time. The CDR3 DNA is TGTGCCATCAGTGACCAAGACAGGGGGTTCGGGGAGCAGTACTTC. This translates into CAISDQDRGFGEQYF. The chain uses TRBV10-3 and TRBJ2-7; 9 nucleotides match TRBD1. The CDR3 length is 15 residues. The V and J ends lost 3 bases and 7 bases, in that order; junction bases with no gene match: 10. Germline V gives CDR1 ENHRY, CDR2 SYGVKD.

V is TRBV7-2 and J is TRBJ2-3; the D is unclear. Germline assignment: CDR1 SGHTA and CDR2 FQGNSA. The ends were cut back, 4 bases at V and 5 bases at J, with 10 bases in the middle. This CDR3 spans 13 amino acids. DNA for the CDR3: TGTGCCAGCAGCTCTTCCCACGGAGATACGCAGTATTTT. It codes for CASSSSHGDTQYF.

The chain links TRBV28 to TRBJ2-6, with D unresolved. There are 16 residues in the CDR3. Trimming removed 4 bases at V and 0 bases at J, with 10 bases between. The germline CDR1 and CDR2 sequences are MDHEN and SYDVKM. The CDR3 spells CASSSAQPSGANVLTF. Written as DNA, the CDR3 is TGTGCCAGCAGTTCCGCCCAGCCCTCTGGGGCCAACGTCCTGACTTTC.

On this clone: This specimen includes other DNA sequences encoding the same CDR3. The chain is built from TRBV5-1 and TRBJ1-2, with a tentative D call TRBD1 (5 bases). The germline V gene encodes CDR1 SGHRS and CDR2 YFSETQ. The CDR3 covers 13 residues. V was cut by 4 bases and J by 3 bases, with 10 bases left in between. CDR3 in amino acids: CASSPRGDYGYTF. The CDR3 DNA is TGCGCCAGCAGCCCGAGGGGTGACTATGGCTACACCTTC.

The CDR3 DNA follows: TGTGCCAGCAGCAAGGGGGAAGCGGGCTCATGGAGGACCTACGAGCAGTACTTC. Translation: CASSKGEAGSWRTYEQYF. V and J are TRBV7-2 and TRBJ2-7; D assignment may be TRBD1 or TRBD2 (6 bases each). The V and J ends lost 5 bases and 2 bases respectively, with 25 bases between them. Germline assignment: CDR1 SGHTA and CDR2 FQGNSA. The CDR3 is made up of 18 amino acids. The whole variable domain, filled in from reference TRBV7-2 and TRBJ2-7, reads GAGVSQSPSNKVTEKGKDVELRCDPISGHTALYWYRQSLGQGLEFLIYFQGNSAPDKSGLPSDRFSAERTGGSVSTLTIQRTQQEDSAVYLCASSKGEAGSWRTYEQYFGPGTRLTVT.

V usage is TRBV10-3 and J usage is TRBJ1-2, with 10 positions matching TRBD1. Unmatched junction bases numbered 9, after V lost 6 bases and J lost 8 bases. There are 14 residues in the CDR3. The germline gives CDR1 ENHRY, CDR2 SYGVKD. CDR3 coding DNA: TGTGCCATCAGGGGGACAGGGGAAGTGTCCGGCTACACCTTC. Amino acids: CAIRGTGEVSGYTF.

The V and J genes are TRBV28 and TRBJ1-4; a possible D gene is TRBD1 (5 bases). Germline V CDR1 and CDR2: MDHEN, SYDVKM. The CDR3 is 13 residues long. Trimming shortened V by 2 bases and J by 12 bases, and 13 bases separated the two germline ends. The CDR3 DNA follows: TGTGCCAGCAGTTTAGAATCTCCGGGACAACTGTTTTTT. Translated: CASSLESPGQLFF.